These T cell receptor beta chains were read from a single sample in a study of cytomegalovirus exposure and HLA in healthy donors. Method: immunoSEQ multiplex PCR; TCRdb's copy keeps in-frame clones and lacks some. This sample has approximately 150,000 clones; about 72% occur once, and the top ten carry over 1.2%. Sequenced sample: PBMCs. Receptor source: a man aged 55-75 years in good health and CMV-seronegative. Both conserved end residues are part of each CDR3. A D gene is named only where the DNA matches it firmly. Clone size is stated in some rows and not others, as once, few, many or a class when expanded.

v_gene: TRBV23-1; d_gene: TRBD1; abundance: -; j_gene: TRBJ2-1; CDR3aa: CASSQRQGISYNEQFF; CDR3nt: TGCGCCAGCAGTCAACGACAGGGAATCTCCTACAATGAGCAGTTCTTC
v_gene: TRBV7-9; d_gene: TRBD1; abundance: -; j_gene: TRBJ2-2; CDR3aa: CASSDRALNTGELFF; CDR3nt: TGTGCCAGCAGCGACAGGGCCCTCAACACCGGGGAGCTGTTTTTT
v_gene: TRBV4-3; d_gene: -; abundance: few; j_gene: TRBJ1-2; CDR3aa: CASSQDAAGSRRGYTF; CDR3nt: TGCGCCAGCAGCCAAGATGCTGCGGGCTCCCGCAGGGGCTACACCTTC
v_gene: TRBV9; d_gene: -; abundance: once; j_gene: TRBJ1-2; CDR3aa: CASSEGDRGYGYTF; CDR3nt: TGTGCCAGCAGCGAGGGGGATCGGGGCTATGGCTACACCTTC
v_gene: TRBV28; d_gene: -; abundance: -; j_gene: TRBJ2-7; CDR3aa: CASSSPRQTEYF; CDR3nt: TGTGCCAGCAGTTCCCCAAGACAGACAGAGTACTTC
v_gene: TRBV15; d_gene: TRBD1; abundance: -; j_gene: TRBJ1-2; CDR3aa: CATSRANDRGFYGYTF; CDR3nt: TGTGCCACCAGCAGAGCCAATGACAGGGGTTTCTATGGCTACACCTTC
v_gene: TRBV5-1; d_gene: -; abundance: -; j_gene: TRBJ1-3; CDR3aa: CASSLAPPDSGNTIYF; CDR3nt: TGCGCCAGCAGCTTGGCCCCTCCAGACTCTGGAAACACCATATATTTT
v_gene: TRBV7-6; d_gene: TRBD2; abundance: once; j_gene: TRBJ2-5; CDR3aa: CASSPYASGRGYQETQYF; CDR3nt: TGTGCCAGCAGCCCCTACGCTAGCGGGAGGGGGTACCAAGAGACCCAGTACTTC
v_gene: TRBV4-1; d_gene: -; abundance: -; j_gene: TRBJ1-1; CDR3aa: CASRGARGANTEAFF; CDR3nt: TGCGCCAGCAGGGGAGCGCGGGGGGCAAATACTGAAGCTTTCTTT
v_gene: TRBV10-3; d_gene: TRBD1; abundance: once; j_gene: TRBJ2-7; CDR3aa: CAIAYSGQGGAAYEQYF; CDR3nt: TGTGCCATCGCCTATTCGGGACAGGGCGGAGCGGCCTACGAGCAGTACTTC
v_gene: TRBV7-2; d_gene: -; abundance: -; j_gene: TRBJ2-3; CDR3aa: CASSSPGSTDTQYF; CDR3nt: TGTGCCAGCAGCTCGCCCGGGAGCACAGATACGCAGTATTTT
v_gene: TRBV30; d_gene: -; abundance: -; j_gene: TRBJ2-1; CDR3aa: CAYAQDNEQFF; CDR3nt: TGTGCCTACGCCCAGGACAATGAGCAGTTCTTC
v_gene: TRBV7-2; d_gene: TRBD1; abundance: -; j_gene: TRBJ2-2; CDR3aa: CASSLGQGVAGELFF; CDR3nt: TGTGCCAGCAGCTTGGGACAGGGGGTTGCCGGGGAGCTGTTTTTT
v_gene: TRBV5-1; d_gene: -; abundance: -; j_gene: TRBJ2-2; CDR3aa: CASNSQGSNTGELFF; CDR3nt: TGCGCCAGCAATTCGCAGGGGTCGAACACCGGGGAGCTGTTTTTT
v_gene: TRBV2; d_gene: -; abundance: few; j_gene: TRBJ2-7; CDR3aa: CASSPTYEQYF; CDR3nt: TGTGCCAGCAGTCCTACCTACGAGCAGTACTTC
v_gene: TRBV18; d_gene: -; abundance: -; j_gene: TRBJ1-4; CDR3aa: CASSREGYEKLFF; CDR3nt: TGTGCCAGCTCACGAGAGGGTTATGAAAAACTGTTTTTT
v_gene: TRBV5-3; d_gene: TRBD1; abundance: -; j_gene: TRBJ1-6; CDR3aa: CARSRDRGRHYNSPLHF; CDR3nt: TGTGCCAGAAGCCGGGACAGGGGGCGTCACTATAATTCACCCCTCCACTTT
v_gene: TRBV15; d_gene: -; abundance: -; j_gene: TRBJ2-5; CDR3aa: CATSRDPPAGQETQYF; CDR3nt: TGTGCCACCAGCAGAGATCCTCCCGCGGGTCAAGAGACCCAGTACTTC
v_gene: TRBV7-9; d_gene: -; abundance: -; j_gene: TRBJ2-7; CDR3aa: CSSSPGQHLTYEQYF; CDR3nt: TGTTCCAGCAGCCCAGGACAGCACCTAACCTACGAGCAGTACTTC
v_gene: TRBV6-1; d_gene: TRBD2; abundance: -; j_gene: TRBJ2-2; CDR3aa: CASSGMLAGAGELFF; CDR3nt: TGTGCCAGCAGTGGAATGCTAGCGGGAGCCGGGGAGCTGTTTTTT
v_gene: TRBV11-2; d_gene: -; abundance: -; j_gene: TRBJ2-7; CDR3aa: CATSKFGGGSAYEQYF; CDR3nt: TGTGCCACCTCAAAATTCGGTGGGGGCTCAGCCTACGAGCAGTACTTC
v_gene: TRBV21-1; d_gene: -; abundance: few; j_gene: TRBJ2-7; CDR3aa: CASSPQGFSYEQYF; CDR3nt: TGTGCCAGCAGCCCACAGGGGTTTAGCTACGAGCAGTACTTC